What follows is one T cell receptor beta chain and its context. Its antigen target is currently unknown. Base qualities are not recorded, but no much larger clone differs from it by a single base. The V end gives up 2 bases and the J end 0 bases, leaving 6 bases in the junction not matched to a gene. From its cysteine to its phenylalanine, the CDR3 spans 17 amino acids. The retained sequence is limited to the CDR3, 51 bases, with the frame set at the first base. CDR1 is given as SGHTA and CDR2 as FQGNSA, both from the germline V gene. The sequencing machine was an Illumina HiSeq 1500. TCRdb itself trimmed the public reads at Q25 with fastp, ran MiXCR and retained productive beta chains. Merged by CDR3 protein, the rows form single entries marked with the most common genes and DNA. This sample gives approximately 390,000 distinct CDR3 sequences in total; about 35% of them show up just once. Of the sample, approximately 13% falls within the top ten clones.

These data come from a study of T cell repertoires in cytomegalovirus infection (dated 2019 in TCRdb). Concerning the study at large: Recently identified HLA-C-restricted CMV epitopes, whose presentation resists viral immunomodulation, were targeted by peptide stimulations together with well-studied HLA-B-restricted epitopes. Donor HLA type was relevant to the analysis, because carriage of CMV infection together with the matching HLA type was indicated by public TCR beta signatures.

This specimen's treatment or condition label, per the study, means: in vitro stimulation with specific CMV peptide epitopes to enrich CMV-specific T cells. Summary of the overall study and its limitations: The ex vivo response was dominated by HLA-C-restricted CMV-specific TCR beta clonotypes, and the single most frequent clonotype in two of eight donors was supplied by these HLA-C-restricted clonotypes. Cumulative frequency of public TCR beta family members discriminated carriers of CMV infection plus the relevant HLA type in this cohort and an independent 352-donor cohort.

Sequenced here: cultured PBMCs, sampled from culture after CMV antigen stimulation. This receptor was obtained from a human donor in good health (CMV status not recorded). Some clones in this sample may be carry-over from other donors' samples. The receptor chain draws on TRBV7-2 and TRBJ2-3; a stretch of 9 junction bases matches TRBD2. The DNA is TGTGCCAGCAGCTTATTTGCGGGAGGGTCTAGCACAGATACGCAGTATTTT. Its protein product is CASSLFAGGSSTDTQYF.